This T cell receptor beta chain was found in a study of cytomegalovirus exposure and HLA in healthy donors. Study-wide results and caveats: Later analysis associated a missense DCLRE1C variant with TCR beta V- and J-gene trimming.

The CDR3 runs 18 residues. V shed 0 bases, J shed 7 bases, and the junction held 15 bases outside the gene matches. Germline assignment: CDR1 SGHRS and CDR2 YFSETQ. Comments on this clone: Its antigen remains unknown.

Primers for the PCR totalled 60 Vbeta and 13 Jbeta. Sequencing used immunoSEQ multiplex PCR; TCRdb keeps in-frame clones, though not all of them. The table shows 95,000 to 150,000 clones, with 77% occurring only once. The sample was PBMCs. The source of this sequence is a human donor in good health. The chain employs TRBV5-1 and TRBJ2-7; TRBD2 matches 11 bases. The CDR3 DNA follows: TGCGCCAGCAGCTTGGAGCTAGCGGGAGGACCTGAGGGGAGGGAGCAGTACTTC. It yields the protein CASSLELAGGPEGREQYF.